This is a list of T cell receptor beta chains from one sample in a study of Graves' ophthalmopathy and Graves' hyperthyroidism. TCRdb re-derived calls from the multiplex PCR reads in MiXCR, one entry per CDR3 protein. Among about 740,000 distinct CDR3 sequences listed, 35% to 50% were seen once. Sequencing was done on a sample of peripheral blood. These TCRs come from an adult man with Graves' ophthalmopathy. Each CDR3 is given with its conserved first and last residue. The D gene is left open where the match is weak. A row's size may be missing; if present it is once, few, many or a size class.

TRBD1	TRBV7-9	TRBJ2-7	NA	TGTGCCAGCAGCTTAGCGCTGGGGACAGGGCCCGAGCAGTACTTC	CASSLALGTGPEQYF
NA	TRBV2	TRBJ2-7	NA	TGTGCCAGCAGCCAAGGACTGCCGGGTGTCGACGAGCAGTACTTC	CASSQGLPGVDEQYF
TRBD1	TRBV10-3	TRBJ1-6	NA	TGTGCCAGCAGATTGGACAGGGGAGGCTCACCCCTCCACTTT	CASRLDRGGSPLHF
TRBD1	TRBV7-9	TRBJ1-5	NA	TGTGCCAGCCCCTTCCGCCTAACAGGGGCCCAAAGTAATCAGCCCCAGCATTTT	CASPFRLTGAQSNQPQHF
TRBD2	TRBV9	TRBJ2-5	NA	TGTGCCAGCAGCGTAATGGCGGGAGGAGAGACCCAGTACTTC	CASSVMAGGETQYF
NA	TRBV9	TRBJ2-5	many	TGTGCCAGCAGCGAGGGGTCCCGCGAGACCCAGTACTTC	CASSEGSRETQYF
TRBD1	TRBV11-1	TRBJ2-5	NA	TGTGCCAGCAGCGTTGATGCAGGGGGAGAGACCCAGTACTTC	CASSVDAGGETQYF
NA	TRBV15	TRBJ2-5	many	TGTGCCACCAGCACCAATGGAAGGGTAGGCCAAGAGACCCAGTACTTC	CATSTNGRVGQETQYF
NA	TRBV27	TRBJ1-2	few	TGTGCCAGCAGTTTATCGTCTGACCGAACTAACTATGGCTACACCTTC	CASSLSSDRTNYGYTF
NA	TRBV2	TRBJ1-6	few	TGTGCCAGCAGTTATGGGCAGGATAATTCACCCCTCCACTTT	CASSYGQDNSPLHF
NA	TRBV20-1	TRBJ2-7	few	TGCAGTGCTAGCGTCCTAGCGCGGACAATACACGAGCAGTACTTC	CSASVLARTIHEQYF
NA	TRBV12-3/TRBV12-4	TRBJ1-2	few	TGTGCCAGCAGTTCCCGTCTTGCCAGGGTTGAAAACACCTTC	CASSSRLARVENTF
NA	TRBV14	TRBJ2-7	few	TGTGCCAGCAGCCAAGATGATTTTTGGGACGAGCAGTACTTC	CASSQDDFWDEQYF
NA	TRBV10-3	TRBJ1-1	NA	TGTGCCAGCAGTTGGTCTCTCTCGGACACTGAAGCTTTCTTT	CASSWSLSDTEAFF
NA	TRBV5-1	TRBJ2-5	few	TGCGCCAGCAGCTTGGCGGTGAGTGGGACCCAGTACTTC	CASSLAVSGTQYF
TRBD1	TRBV12-3/TRBV12-4	TRBJ2-2	NA	TGTGCCAGCACCCCGGACAGGTCCTCCGGGGAGCTGTTTTTT	CASTPDRSSGELFF
TRBD1	TRBV2	TRBJ2-7	NA	TGTGCCAGCAGTGGTACAGGGGGCGCGTCCTACGAGCAGTACTTC	CASSGTGGASYEQYF
TRBD1	TRBV29-1	TRBJ2-7	NA	TGCAGCGTTGGATCCACCAGGGGGAACATGTACGAGCAGTACTTC	CSVGSTRGNMYEQYF